A single sample gave rise to the 25 T cell receptor beta chains below, sequenced in a study of cytomegalovirus exposure and HLA in healthy donors. The PCR had 60 Vbeta and 13 Jbeta primers. Sequencing used immunoSEQ multiplex PCR; TCRdb keeps in-frame clones, though not all of them. The data show about 94,000 clones, 81% seen once. The sample taken for sequencing was PBMCs. These TCRs come from a human donor in good health.

This chain uses TRBV5-4 with TRBJ2-1; 8 bases are shared with TRBD1. CDR3 length: 15 residues. The V gene end was trimmed by 2 bases and the J gene end by 6 bases; junction bases not matched to a gene: 7. Looked up from germline, CDR1 is SGHNT and CDR2 is YYREEE (reference sequence). In DNA form, the CDR3 reads TGTGCCAGCAGCTTAGGTCAGGGGGCCCCCAATGAGCAGTTCTTC. It codes for CASSLGQGAPNEQFF.

The chain links TRBV30 to TRBJ1-1, with D perhaps matching TRBD1 (6 bases). The CDR3 extends over 13 amino acids. The V end was cut by 2 bases, the J end by 4 bases, with 11 bases between. The germline V gene encodes CDR1 GTSNPN and CDR2 SVGIG (reference sequence). In DNA form, the CDR3 reads TGTGCCTGGAGTAAAACCAGGGGCACTGAAGCTTTCTTT. Protein product: CAWSKTRGTEAFF.

This clone was detected only a few times. The chain uses TRBV7-9 and TRBJ2-3; D is undetermined. Trimming took 4 bases from V and 5 from J, leaving 7 bases between them. CDR1 and CDR2 from the germline V gene are SEHNR and FQNEAQ (reference sequence). This CDR3 region has 12 residues. CDR3: CASSSGLDTQYF. The CDR3, as DNA: TGTGCCAGCAGCTCGGGTCTAGATACGCAGTATTTT.

This clone is a singleton in its sample. The chain recombines TRBV15 with TRBJ2-7; 10 bases align to TRBD2. Germline V gives CDR1 LNHNV, CDR2 YYDKDF (reference sequence). The CDR3 loop spans 18 amino acids. V lost 1 base and J lost 6; bases outside the gene matches: 15. CDR3 bases: TGTGCCACCAGCAGAGTTCCCGGATCCGGGACTAGCGATTTCGAGCAGTACTTC. It codes for CATSRVPGSGTSDFEQYF.

The V call is TRBV18, the J call TRBJ1-1; unclear D gene. V lost 2 bases, J lost 4 bases, and 14 bases lay in between. Per germline, CDR1 KGHSH and CDR2 LQKENI. The CDR3 extends over 15 amino acids. This CDR3 reads CASSPDTQQVTEAFF. The CDR3, as DNA: TGTGCCAGCTCACCAGACACCCAGCAGGTCACTGAAGCTTTCTTT. Complete variable domain (other parts from reference TRBV18 and TRBJ1-1): NAGVMQNPRHLVRRRGQEARLRCSPMKGHSHVYWYRQLPEEGLKFMVYLQKENIIDESGMPKERFSAEFPKEGPSILRIQQVVRGDSAAYFCASSPDTQQVTEAFFGQGTRLTVV.

V and J are TRBV30 and TRBJ1-2; tentative D call: TRBD1 (6 bases). The CDR3 loop spans 15 amino acids. Germline V CDR1 and CDR2: GTSNPN, SVGIG (reference sequence). V gave up 3 bases and J gave up 0 bases, with 14 bases separating them. CDR3 region: CAWRDSLSANYGYTF. The CDR3 DNA reads TGTGCCTGGAGGGACAGCCTTTCCGCTAACTATGGCTACACCTTC. The whole variable domain, remainder taken from reference TRBV30 and TRBJ1-2, is SQTIHQWPATLVQPVGSPLSLECTVEGTSNPNLYWYRQAAGRGLQLLFYSVGIGQISSEVPQNLSASRPQDRQFILSSKKLLLSDSGFYLCAWRDSLSANYGYTFGSGTRLTVV.

The chain links TRBV7-2 to TRBJ2-2; 12 bases agree with TRBD2. Losses at the gene ends were 4 bases for V and 5 bases for J; bases not matched to a gene: 11. CDR3 length: 18 amino acids. Looked up from germline, CDR1 is SGHTA and CDR2 is FQGNSA. The DNA for the CDR3 is TGTGCCAGCAGCTCCCCAAGACTAGCGGGAGCGAGGACCGGGGAGCTGTTTTTT. Its protein is CASSSPRLAGARTGELFF.

The chain is built from TRBV2 and TRBJ1-2, with TRBD1 as a possible D gene (6 bases). Trimming cost V 6 bases and J 9 bases, with 20 bases left between them. This CDR3 is 14 amino acids long. From germline, CDR1 is SNHLY and CDR2 FYNNEI. CDR3 bases: TGTGCCAGCAGAAGGGGCCAGGGGCCGATGAGCTACACCTTC. It codes for CASRRGQGPMSYTF.

This rearrangement joins TRBV9 to TRBJ1-2; 8 bases fit TRBD1. Germline V CDR1 and CDR2: SGDLS, YYNGEE. With V trimmed by 4 bases and J by 8 bases, 16 bases remained unmatched. The CDR3 consists of 16 residues. The DNA of the CDR3 is TGTGCCAGCAGCTTGGGGGGGACAGGCCTGCTTGAAGGCTACACCTTC. Protein sequence: CASSLGGTGLLEGYTF.

This clone occurred once. This chain joins TRBV6-5 and TRBJ2-5, with D tentatively TRBD2 (6 bases). The V end was cut by 0 bases, the J end by 5 bases, with 13 bases between. This CDR3 is built from 15 residues. Germline V gene lookup returns CDR1 MNHEY and CDR2 SVGAGI. The CDR3, as DNA: TGTGCCAGCAGTTACTCGAACGGGGGATCGGAGACCCAGTACTTC. Its translation is CASSYSNGGSETQYF.

The chain recombines TRBV18 with TRBJ1-1, with 7 bases that match TRBD1. The ends lost 4 bases at V and 0 bases at J; junction bases unmatched: 2. Germline-derived CDR1 and CDR2 are KGHSH and LQKENI. The CDR3 length is 14 residues. The CDR3 sequence: CASSQGTVNTEAFF. CDR3 nucleotides: TGTGCCAGCTCACAGGGGACAGTGAACACTGAAGCTTTCTTT.

V and J are TRBV7-2 and TRBJ1-1; D remains unclear. The CDR3 extends over 14 amino acids. Germline lookup yields CDR1 SGHTA and CDR2 FQGNSA. Deletions cut 5 bases from V and 4 bases from J, with 14 bases between. The CDR3, as DNA: TGTGCCAGCAGCCCGACCTGGGCTCGCACTGAAGCTTTCTTT. Its protein is CASSPTWARTEAFF.

This clone came up a few times. This chain connects TRBV5-1 to TRBJ1-1, with 9 bases identical to TRBD1. V lost 0 bases to trimming and J lost 0 bases; unmatched junction nucleotides: 6. Germline assignment: CDR1 SGHRS and CDR2 YFSETQ. The CDR3 consists of 17 residues. CDR3 bases: TGCGCCAGCAGCTTGGGGGACAGGGTGGGGATGAACACTGAAGCTTTCTTT. This encodes CASSLGDRVGMNTEAFF.

The rearrangement uses TRBV30 and TRBJ2-7, with 9 bases fitting TRBD2. From germline, CDR1 is GTSNPN and CDR2 SVGIG (reference sequence). This CDR3 has 17 amino acids. After removal of 1 base from V and 1 base from J, the junction contained 11 bases not matched to a gene. CDR3: CAWSALGGGAQSYEQYF. The CDR3 region has the DNA TGTGCCTGGAGTGCCCTGGGCGGGGGGGCGCAGTCCTACGAGCAGTACTTC. Together with reference TRBV30 and TRBJ2-7, the CDR3 gives the full variable domain: SQTIHQWPATLVQPVGSPLSLECTVEGTSNPNLYWYRQAAGRGLQLLFYSVGIGQISSEVPQNLSASRPQDRQFILSSKKLLLSDSGFYLCAWSALGGGAQSYEQYFGPGTRLTVT.

CDR3 bases: TGTGCCAGCTCAGGACCGACTAGCGGGGCTTCGGCGGAGACCCAGTACTTC. Translation: CASSGPTSGASAETQYF. This chain connects TRBV18 to TRBJ2-5, with 11 positions matching TRBD2. Germline V gene data show CDR1 as KGHSH and CDR2 as LQKENI. Germline trimming cut 5 bases from V and 5 bases from J; bases unmatched to any gene: 13. The CDR3 loop spans 17 amino acids.

The chain joins TRBV2 to TRBJ2-7, with 8 bases lining up with TRBD1. The CDR3 contains 14 residues. V shed 8 bases, J shed 5 bases, and the junction held 11 bases outside the gene matches. Germline V gene data show CDR1 as SNHLY and CDR2 as FYNNEI. CDR3 in DNA: TGTGCCAGCGACACGACAGGGGAGTGGGACGAGCAGTACTTC. It codes for CASDTTGEWDEQYF.

The V call is TRBV5-1, the J call TRBJ2-7; possible D gene TRBD2, 6 bases. The CDR3 contains 16 residues. The V end lost 0 bases, the J end lost 5 bases, and 18 bases lay between the germline ends. Germline values: CDR1 SGHRS, CDR2 YFSETQ. The CDR3 nucleotides read TGCGCCAGCAGCTTGGATTTCATCGGCAGGGAGGACGAGCAGTACTTC. As protein: CASSLDFIGREDEQYF.

V gene TRBV28 combines with J gene TRBJ1-4; D may be TRBD1 (5 bases). The V gene's germline CDR1 is MDHEN and CDR2 SYDVKM. Trimming removed 4 bases at V and 7 bases at J, with 16 bases between. The CDR3 is 15 amino acids. The CDR3 DNA follows: TGTGCCAGCAGTTCACCTACAGGATTGGGTGAAAAACTGTTTTTT. Translation gives CASSSPTGLGEKLFF.

V and J are TRBV7-2 and TRBJ2-3; D is possibly TRBD2 (6 bases). The CDR3 has 16 amino acids. Germline CDR1 and CDR2: SGHTA and FQGNSA. The germline V and J ends were trimmed by 2 bases and 3 bases, with 15 bases remaining between them. The CDR3 loop is CASSLSASVRTDTQYF. The CDR3 coding sequence is TGTGCCAGCAGCTTATCCGCTAGCGTTCGTACAGATACGCAGTATTTT. Together with reference TRBV7-2 and TRBJ2-3, the CDR3 gives the full variable domain: GAGVSQSPSNKVTEKGKDVELRCDPISGHTALYWYRQSLGQGLEFLIYFQGNSAPDKSGLPSDRFSAERTGGSVSTLTIQRTQQEDSAVYLCASSLSASVRTDTQYFGPGTRLTVL.

V and J are TRBV7-9 and TRBJ1-2; no firm D call. Trimming stripped 1 base from V and 5 bases from J, with 14 bases between. Per germline, CDR1 SEHNR and CDR2 FQNEAQ (reference sequence). The CDR3 is 15 amino acids. DNA of the CDR3: TGTGCCAGCAGCTTAGACGGAGGAGGGTCGTATGGCTACACCTTC. It translates to CASSLDGGGSYGYTF. The whole variable domain, remainder taken from reference TRBV7-9 and TRBJ1-2, is DTGVSQNPRHKITKRGQNVTFRCDPISEHNRLYWYRQTLGQGPEFLTYFQNEAQLEKSRLLSDRFSAERPKGSFSTLEIQRTEQGDSAMYLCASSLDGGGSYGYTFGSGTRLTVV.

The chain couples TRBV6-6 to TRBJ2-7; a possible D gene is TRBD2 (6 bases). The CDR3 has 16 residues. V gave up 2 bases and J gave up 0 bases, with 14 bases separating them. CDR1 MNHNY and CDR2 SVGAGI come from the germline V gene (reference sequence). CDR3 DNA: TGTGCCAGCAGTTACATTAGACGGGGGAGCTCCTACGAGCAGTACTTC. It is translated as CASSYIRRGSSYEQYF.

J is TRBJ1-4 and V is TRBV15; possible D gene TRBD1, 5 bases. The CDR3 is 15 residues long. V was pared by 2 bases and J by 8 bases, with 15 bases between. Germline V gene data show CDR1 as LNHNV and CDR2 as YYDKDF (reference sequence). The DNA of the CDR3 is TGTGCCACCAGCAGACCGGGGGAGGGCCGGGAAAAACTGTTTTTT. The encoded protein is CATSRPGEGREKLFF.

V and J are TRBV7-3 and TRBJ2-6; TRBD2 might be the D (5 bases). Looked up from germline, CDR1 is SGHTA and CDR2 is FQGTGA. V lost 2 bases, J lost 1 base, and 18 bases lay in between. The CDR3 contains 19 residues. CDR3 in DNA: TGTGCCAGCAGCTTACCGGCAGGCCGAGGGAAATCTGGGGCCAACGTCCTGACTTTC. This gives the protein CASSLPAGRGKSGANVLTF.

V usage is TRBV21-1 and J usage is TRBJ2-5; the table's D call TRBD1 went unverified against the DNA. TRBV21-1 corresponds to a pseudogene. The CDR3 runs to 15 residues. The DNA for the CDR3 is TGTGCCAGCACCGAACCCAGGGGACAGCAAGAGACCCAGTACTTC. This sequence encodes CASTEPRGQQETQYF.

The chain uses TRBV19 and TRBJ2-7, with 12 bases lining up with TRBD2. The germline V gene encodes CDR1 LNHDA and CDR2 SQIVND (reference sequence). This CDR3 has 16 residues. V shed 3 bases and J 2 bases; nucleotides not matched to a gene: 5. The CDR3: CASSITSGGPPYEQYF. In DNA, the CDR3 is TGTGCCAGTAGTATTACTAGCGGGGGGCCACCCTACGAGCAGTACTTC.